These 14 T cell receptor beta chains originate from one sample sequenced in a study of shared clonotypes between healthy human individuals. The table came from immunoSEQ multiplex PCR; TCRdb's copy has only in-frame clones and leaves some out. The sample yields some 1,400,000 clones, approximately 96% seen once. Sequenced input: naive CD4+ T cells sorted from blood. Indicated subset: CD45RA+ positively selected. These receptors came from a man between 25 and 39 years old in good health.

This clone has a single count. The chain employs TRBV21-1 and TRBJ2-1; the table assigns TRBD1, which was not confirmed against the DNA. TRBV21-1 is designated a pseudogene. CDR3 length: 18 amino acids. CDR3 coding DNA: TGTGCCAGCAGCTACCCAGGGATTAGGTGGGGATCCTACAATGAGCAGTTCTTC. It is translated as CASSYPGIRWGSYNEQFF.

As to this clone: One end of the junction is discordant with germline, which a read error may explain. In nucleotides, the CDR3 is TGTGCCAGCAGTTCGGGGGGCAAGCAGCCCCAGCATTTT. This gives the protein CASSSGGKQPQHF. The genes are TRBV28 and TRBJ1-5; tentatively, D is TRBD1 (6 bases). The V gene's germline CDR1 is MDHEN and CDR2 SYDVKM. This CDR3 contains 13 residues.

This sequence joins TRBV6-4 and TRBJ1-4; D remains ambiguous. Trimming removed 2 bases at V and 5 bases at J, with 6 bases between. Germline V gives CDR1 MRHNA, CDR2 SNTAGT. This CDR3 spans 13 amino acids. Here the CDR3 reads CASSDGWNEKLFF. The DNA of the CDR3 is TGTGCCAGCAGTGACGGGTGGAATGAAAAACTGTTTTTT.

This chain joins TRBV10-1 and TRBJ2-1; 7 bases line up with TRBD2. The trim removed 0 bases at V and 7 bases at J, leaving 9 bases unmatched. The CDR3 totals 16 residues. Germline V CDR1 and CDR2: WNHNN, SYGVQD (reference sequence). The CDR3 region has the DNA TGCGCCAGCAGTGAGTCCCCCGCGGGAGTTAGGAATGAGCAGTTCTTC. Its protein product is CASSESPAGVRNEQFF.

This clone was seen a few times. This chain links TRBV7-9 with TRBJ1-2; TRBD1 is a possible D gene (5 bases). V lost 11 bases to trimming and J lost 7 bases, with 17 bases between them. The CDR3 is 12 residues long. Germline values: CDR1 SEHNR, CDR2 FQNEAQ (reference sequence). Here the CDR3 DNA reads TGTGCCGGTAGCGAGGGGCAGTTTGGCTACACCTTC. This gives the protein CAGSEGQFGYTF.

This rearrangement joins TRBV5-1 to TRBJ2-1, with 14 nucleotides matching TRBD2. The CDR3 spans 17 residues. V dropped 4 bases and J dropped 0; count of bases not matched to a gene: 3. Germline loops: CDR1 SGHRS, CDR2 YFSETQ. CDR3 DNA sequence: TGCGCCAGCAGCCAGACTAGCGGGAGGGTCTCCTACAATGAGCAGTTCTTC. Protein sequence: CASSQTSGRVSYNEQFF.

The V gene is TRBV9, the J gene TRBJ1-3, with D maybe TRBD1 (6 bases). The V gene's germline CDR1 is SGDLS and CDR2 YYNGEE. V gave up 3 bases and J gave up 0 bases, with 7 bases separating them. The CDR3 length is 14 residues. As DNA, the CDR3 is TGTGCCAGCAGCGGGACAGACTCTGGAAACACCATATATTTT. Translation gives CASSGTDSGNTIYF.

V is TRBV2 and J is TRBJ1-1; the match to TRBD1 covers 7 bases. The CDR3 spans 17 residues. Germline-derived CDR1 and CDR2 are SNHLY and FYNNEI. V dropped 2 bases and J dropped 4; count of bases not matched to a gene: 13. For the CDR3, the DNA is TGTGCCAGCAGTGAAATGGGGAGGGGGCGCTGGGCCACTGAAGCTTTCTTT. It codes for CASSEMGRGRWATEAFF.

The chain is built from TRBV5-6 and TRBJ2-7; 10 bases agree with TRBD2. CDR3 size: 15 residues. V shed 0 bases and J 7 bases; nucleotides not matched to a gene: 7. From germline, CDR1 is SGHDT and CDR2 YYEEEE. The CDR3 is CASSLVLAGVGEQYF. CDR3 sequence (DNA): TGTGCCAGCAGCTTGGTGCTAGCGGGAGTTGGGGAGCAGTACTTC.

V is TRBV28 and J is TRBJ1-1; D not certain. Germline CDR1 and CDR2: MDHEN and SYDVKM. This CDR3 spans 13 amino acids. With 2 bases removed from V and 7 bases from J, the gap between germline ends came to 11 bases. Here the CDR3 reads CASSLGDYGEAFF. CDR3 DNA sequence: TGTGCCAGCAGTTTAGGCGACTACGGTGAAGCTTTCTTT.

The rearrangement joins TRBV10-3 to TRBJ1-3; unclear D gene. V gave up 9 bases and J gave up 2 bases, with 11 bases separating them. The CDR3 is 13 amino acids. In germline, CDR1 is ENHRY, CDR2 SYGVKD. The CDR3 DNA follows: TGTGCCATAGGGCACATTACTGGAAACACCATATATTTT. This gives the protein CAIGHITGNTIYF.

In DNA, the CDR3 is TGTGCCAGCAGCTTAGAGGGGGGATTCACTGAAGCTTTCTTT. Its translation: CASSLEGGFTEAFF. The V call is TRBV11-2, the J call TRBJ1-1; possibly TRBD1 for D (5 bases). The CDR3 loop spans 14 amino acids. Trimming pared 0 bases from V and 4 bases from J, leaving 9 bases between. Germline assignment: CDR1 SGHAT and CDR2 FQNNGV.

The chain links TRBV7-2 to TRBJ1-1; D uncertain. V lost 5 bases and J lost 3, with 10 bases in between. CDR3 size: 13 residues. Germline lookup yields CDR1 SGHTA and CDR2 FQGNSA. In DNA form, the CDR3 reads TGTGCCAGCAGCCCCTCGAGGGACACTGAAGCTTTCTTT. It specifies CASSPSRDTEAFF.

J is TRBJ2-7 and V is TRBV29-1; 16 bases agree with TRBD2. The germline V gene has CDR1 SQVTM and CDR2 ANQGSEA. V was clipped by 7 bases and J by 2 bases; unmatched bases: 14. The CDR3 totals 18 residues. The CDR3 spells CSGYTGLAGGPTTYEQYF. The CDR3 nucleotides read TGCAGCGGGTACACGGGACTAGCGGGAGGGCCTACAACCTACGAGCAGTACTTC.